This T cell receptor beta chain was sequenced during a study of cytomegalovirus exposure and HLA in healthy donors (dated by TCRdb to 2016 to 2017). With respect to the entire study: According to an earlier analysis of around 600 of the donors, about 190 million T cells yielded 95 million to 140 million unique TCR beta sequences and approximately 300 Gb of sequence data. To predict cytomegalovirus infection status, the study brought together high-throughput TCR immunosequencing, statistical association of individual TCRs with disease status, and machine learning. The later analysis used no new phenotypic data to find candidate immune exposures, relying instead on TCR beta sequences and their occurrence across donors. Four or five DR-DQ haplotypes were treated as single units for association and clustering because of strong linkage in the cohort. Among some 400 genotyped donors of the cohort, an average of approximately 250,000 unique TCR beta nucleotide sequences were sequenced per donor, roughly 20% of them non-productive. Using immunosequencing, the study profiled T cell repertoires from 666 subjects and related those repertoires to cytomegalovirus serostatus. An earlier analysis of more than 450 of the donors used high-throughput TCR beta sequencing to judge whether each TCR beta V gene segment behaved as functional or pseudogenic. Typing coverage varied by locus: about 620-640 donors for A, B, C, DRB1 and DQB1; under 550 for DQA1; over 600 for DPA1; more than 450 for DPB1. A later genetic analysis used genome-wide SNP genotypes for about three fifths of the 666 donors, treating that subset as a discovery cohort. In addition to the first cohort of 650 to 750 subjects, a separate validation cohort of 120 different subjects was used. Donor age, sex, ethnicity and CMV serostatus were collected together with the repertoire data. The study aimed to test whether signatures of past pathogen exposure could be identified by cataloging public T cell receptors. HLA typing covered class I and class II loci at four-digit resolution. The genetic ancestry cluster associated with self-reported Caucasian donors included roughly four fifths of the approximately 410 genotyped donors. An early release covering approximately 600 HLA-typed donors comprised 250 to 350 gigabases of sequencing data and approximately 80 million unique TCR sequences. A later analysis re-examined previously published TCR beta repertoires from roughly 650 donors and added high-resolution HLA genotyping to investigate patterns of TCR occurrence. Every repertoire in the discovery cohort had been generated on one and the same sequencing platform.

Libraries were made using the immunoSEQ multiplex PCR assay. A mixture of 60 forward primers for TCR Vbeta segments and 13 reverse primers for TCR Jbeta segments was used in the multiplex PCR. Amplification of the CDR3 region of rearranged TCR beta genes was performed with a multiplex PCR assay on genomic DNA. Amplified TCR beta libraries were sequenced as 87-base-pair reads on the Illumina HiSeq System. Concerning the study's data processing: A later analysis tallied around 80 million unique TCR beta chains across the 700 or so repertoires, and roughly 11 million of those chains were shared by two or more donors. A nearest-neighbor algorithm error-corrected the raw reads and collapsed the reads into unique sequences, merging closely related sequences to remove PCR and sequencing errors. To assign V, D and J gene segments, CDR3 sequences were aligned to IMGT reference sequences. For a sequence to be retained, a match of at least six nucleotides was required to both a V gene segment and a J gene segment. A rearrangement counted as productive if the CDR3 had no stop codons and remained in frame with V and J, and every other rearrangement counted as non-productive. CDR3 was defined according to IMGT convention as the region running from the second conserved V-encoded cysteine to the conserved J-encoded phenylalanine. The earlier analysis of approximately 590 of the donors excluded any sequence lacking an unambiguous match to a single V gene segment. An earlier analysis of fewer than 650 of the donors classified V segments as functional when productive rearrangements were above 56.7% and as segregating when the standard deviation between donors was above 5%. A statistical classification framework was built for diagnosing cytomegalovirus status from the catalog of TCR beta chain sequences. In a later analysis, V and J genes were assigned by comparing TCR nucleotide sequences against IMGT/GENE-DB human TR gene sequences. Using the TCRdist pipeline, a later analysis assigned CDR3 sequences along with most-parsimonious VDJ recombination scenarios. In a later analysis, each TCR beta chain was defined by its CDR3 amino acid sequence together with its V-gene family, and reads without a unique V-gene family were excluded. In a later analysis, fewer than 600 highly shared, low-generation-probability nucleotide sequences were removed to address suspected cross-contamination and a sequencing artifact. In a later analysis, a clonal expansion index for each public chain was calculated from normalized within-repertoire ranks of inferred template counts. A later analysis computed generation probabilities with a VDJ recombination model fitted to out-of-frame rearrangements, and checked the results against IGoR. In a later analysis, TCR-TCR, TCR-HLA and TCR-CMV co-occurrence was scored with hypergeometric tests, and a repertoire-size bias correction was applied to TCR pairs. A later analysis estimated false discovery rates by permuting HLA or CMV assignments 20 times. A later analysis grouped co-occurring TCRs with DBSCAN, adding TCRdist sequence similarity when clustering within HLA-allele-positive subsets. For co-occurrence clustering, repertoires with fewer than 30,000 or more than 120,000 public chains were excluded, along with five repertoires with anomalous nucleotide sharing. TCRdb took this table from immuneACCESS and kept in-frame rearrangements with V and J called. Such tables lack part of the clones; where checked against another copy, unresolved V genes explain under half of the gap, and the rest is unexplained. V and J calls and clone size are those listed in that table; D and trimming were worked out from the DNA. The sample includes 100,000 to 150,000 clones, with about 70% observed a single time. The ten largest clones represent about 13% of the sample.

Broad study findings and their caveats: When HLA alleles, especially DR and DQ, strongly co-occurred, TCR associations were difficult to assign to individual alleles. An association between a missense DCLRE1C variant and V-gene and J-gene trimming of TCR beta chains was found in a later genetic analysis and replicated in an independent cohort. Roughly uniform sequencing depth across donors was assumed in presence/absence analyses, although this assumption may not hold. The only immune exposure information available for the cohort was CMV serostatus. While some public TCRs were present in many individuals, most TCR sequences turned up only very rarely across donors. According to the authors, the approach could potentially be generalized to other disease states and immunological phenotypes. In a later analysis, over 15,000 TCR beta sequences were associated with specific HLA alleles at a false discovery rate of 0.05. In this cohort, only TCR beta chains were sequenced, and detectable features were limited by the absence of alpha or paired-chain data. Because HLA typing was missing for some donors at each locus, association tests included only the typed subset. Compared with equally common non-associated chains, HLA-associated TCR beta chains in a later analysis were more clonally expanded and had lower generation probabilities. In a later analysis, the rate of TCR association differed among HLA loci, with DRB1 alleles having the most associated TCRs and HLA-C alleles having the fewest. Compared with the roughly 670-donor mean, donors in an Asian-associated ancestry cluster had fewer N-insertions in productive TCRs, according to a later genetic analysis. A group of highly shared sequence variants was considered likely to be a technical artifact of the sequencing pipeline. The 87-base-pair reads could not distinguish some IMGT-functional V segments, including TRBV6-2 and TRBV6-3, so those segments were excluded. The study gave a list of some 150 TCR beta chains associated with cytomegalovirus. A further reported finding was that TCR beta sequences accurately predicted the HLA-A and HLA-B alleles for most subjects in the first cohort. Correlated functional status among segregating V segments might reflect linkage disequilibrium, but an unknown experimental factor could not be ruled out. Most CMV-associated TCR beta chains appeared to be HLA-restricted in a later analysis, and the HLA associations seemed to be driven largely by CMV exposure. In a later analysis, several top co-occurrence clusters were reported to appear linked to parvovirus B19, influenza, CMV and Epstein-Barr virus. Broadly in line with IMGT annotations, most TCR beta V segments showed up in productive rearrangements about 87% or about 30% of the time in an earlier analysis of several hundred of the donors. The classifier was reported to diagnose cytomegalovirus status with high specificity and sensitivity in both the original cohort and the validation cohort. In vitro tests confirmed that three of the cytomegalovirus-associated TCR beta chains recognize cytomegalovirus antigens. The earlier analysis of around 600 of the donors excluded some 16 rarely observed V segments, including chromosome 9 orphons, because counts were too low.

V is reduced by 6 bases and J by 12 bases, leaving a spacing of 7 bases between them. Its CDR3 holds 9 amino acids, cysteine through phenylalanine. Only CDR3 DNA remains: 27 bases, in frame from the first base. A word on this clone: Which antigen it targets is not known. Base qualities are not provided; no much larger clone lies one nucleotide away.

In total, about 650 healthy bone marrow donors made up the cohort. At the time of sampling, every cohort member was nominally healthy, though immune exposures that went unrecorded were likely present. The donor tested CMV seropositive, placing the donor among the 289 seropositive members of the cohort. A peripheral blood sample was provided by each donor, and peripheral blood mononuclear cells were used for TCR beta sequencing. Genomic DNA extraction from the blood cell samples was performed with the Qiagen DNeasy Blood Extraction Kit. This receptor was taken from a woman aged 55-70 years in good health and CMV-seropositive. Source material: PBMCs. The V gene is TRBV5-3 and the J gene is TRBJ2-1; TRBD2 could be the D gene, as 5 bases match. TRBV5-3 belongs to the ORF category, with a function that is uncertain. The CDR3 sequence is CARTGGQFF. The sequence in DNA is TGTGCCAGAACCGGAGGGCAGTTCTTC.